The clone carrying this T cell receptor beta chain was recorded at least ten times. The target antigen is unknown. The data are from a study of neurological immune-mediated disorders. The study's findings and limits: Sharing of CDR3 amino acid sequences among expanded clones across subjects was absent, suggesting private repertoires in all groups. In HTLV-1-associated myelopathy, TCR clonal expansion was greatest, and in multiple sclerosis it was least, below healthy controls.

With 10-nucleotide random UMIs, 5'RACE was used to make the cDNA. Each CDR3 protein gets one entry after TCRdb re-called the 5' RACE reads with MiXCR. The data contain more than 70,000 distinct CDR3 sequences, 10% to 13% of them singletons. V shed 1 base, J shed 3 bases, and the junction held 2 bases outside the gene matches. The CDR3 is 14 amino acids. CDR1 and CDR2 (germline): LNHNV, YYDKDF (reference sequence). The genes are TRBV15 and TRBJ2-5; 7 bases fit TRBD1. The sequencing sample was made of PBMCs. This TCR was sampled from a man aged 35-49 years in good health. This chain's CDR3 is CATSRVGTEETQYF. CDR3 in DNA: TGTGCCACCAGCAGAGTAGGGACAGAAGAGACCCAGTACTTC.